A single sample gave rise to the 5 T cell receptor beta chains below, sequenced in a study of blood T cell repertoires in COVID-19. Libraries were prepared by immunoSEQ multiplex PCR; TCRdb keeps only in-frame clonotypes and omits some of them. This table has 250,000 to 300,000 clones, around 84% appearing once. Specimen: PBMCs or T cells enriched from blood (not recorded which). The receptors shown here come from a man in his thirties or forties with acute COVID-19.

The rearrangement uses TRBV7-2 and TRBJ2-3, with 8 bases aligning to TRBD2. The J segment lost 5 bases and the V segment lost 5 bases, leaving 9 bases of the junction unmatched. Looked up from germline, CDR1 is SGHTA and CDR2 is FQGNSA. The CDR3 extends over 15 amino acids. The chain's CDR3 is CASSLTSVSLDTQYF. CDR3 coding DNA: TGTGCCAGCAGCCTGACTAGCGTAAGTCTAGATACGCAGTATTTT. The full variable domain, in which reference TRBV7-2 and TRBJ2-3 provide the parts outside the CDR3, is GAGVSQSPSNKVTEKGKDVELRCDPISGHTALYWYRQSLGQGLEFLIYFQGNSAPDKSGLPSDRFSAERTGGSVSTLTIQRTQQEDSAVYLCASSLTSVSLDTQYFGPGTRLTVL.

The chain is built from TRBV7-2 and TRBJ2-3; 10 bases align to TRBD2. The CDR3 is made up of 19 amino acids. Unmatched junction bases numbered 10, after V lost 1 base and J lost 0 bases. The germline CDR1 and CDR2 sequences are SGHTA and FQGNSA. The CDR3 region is CASSLVRVAGGSSTDTQYF. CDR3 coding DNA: TGTGCCAGCAGCTTAGTTCGAGTAGCGGGGGGTTCTAGCACAGATACGCAGTATTTT.

CDR3 region: CASSQSGGQETQYF. The CDR3 DNA is TGTGCCAGCAGCCAGAGCGGGGGTCAAGAGACCCAGTACTTC. The V call is TRBV28, the J call TRBJ2-5; 8 nucleotides line up with TRBD2. Germline assignment: CDR1 MDHEN and CDR2 SYDVKM. CDR3 length equals 14 residues. Trimming at V came to 6 bases and at J to 2 bases, leaving 5 bases not matched to a gene.

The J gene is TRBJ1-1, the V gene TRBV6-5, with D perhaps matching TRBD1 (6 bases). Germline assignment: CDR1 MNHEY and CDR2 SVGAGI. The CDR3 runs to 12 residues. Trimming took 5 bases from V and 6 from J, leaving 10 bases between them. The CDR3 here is CASSNRAAEAFF. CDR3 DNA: TGTGCCAGCAGTAACAGGGCCGCTGAAGCTTTCTTT.

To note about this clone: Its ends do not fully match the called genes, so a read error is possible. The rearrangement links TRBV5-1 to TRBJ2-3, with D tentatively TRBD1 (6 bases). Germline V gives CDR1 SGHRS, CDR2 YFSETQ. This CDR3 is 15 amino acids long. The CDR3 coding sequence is TGTGCCAGCAGCCCATCGACAGGTGGCACAGATACGCAGTATTTT. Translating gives CASSPSTGGTDTQYF.